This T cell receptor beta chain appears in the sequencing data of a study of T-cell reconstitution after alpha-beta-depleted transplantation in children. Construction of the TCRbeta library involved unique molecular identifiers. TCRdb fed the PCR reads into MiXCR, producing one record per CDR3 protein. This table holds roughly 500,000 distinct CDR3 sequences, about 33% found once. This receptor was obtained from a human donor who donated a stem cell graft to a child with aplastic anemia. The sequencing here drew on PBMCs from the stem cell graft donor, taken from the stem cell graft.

The CDR3, as DNA: TGTGCCAGCAGCTTAGGTATCAGCTATGGCTACACCTTC. Its protein is CASSLGISYGYTF. V is TRBV7-2 and J is TRBJ1-2, with D unclear. CDR1 and CDR2 from the germline V gene are SGHTA and FQGNSA. V dropped 1 base and J dropped 4 bases, with 7 bases sitting between them. This CDR3 comprises 13 residues.